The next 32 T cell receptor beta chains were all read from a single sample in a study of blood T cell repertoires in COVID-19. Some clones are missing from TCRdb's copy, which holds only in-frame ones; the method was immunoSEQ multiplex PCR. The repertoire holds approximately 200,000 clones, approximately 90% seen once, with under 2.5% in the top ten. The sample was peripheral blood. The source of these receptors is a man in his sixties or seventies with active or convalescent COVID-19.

CDR3 in DNA: TGTGCCAGCAGCAAAGGTGGGACAGGTTCCCACACAGATACGCAGTATTTT. This gives the protein CASSKGGTGSHTDTQYF. V and J are TRBV21-1 and TRBJ2-3; the table's D gene call, TRBD1, was not cross checked with the DNA. TRBV21-1 is a pseudogene locus. The CDR3 is 17 amino acids.

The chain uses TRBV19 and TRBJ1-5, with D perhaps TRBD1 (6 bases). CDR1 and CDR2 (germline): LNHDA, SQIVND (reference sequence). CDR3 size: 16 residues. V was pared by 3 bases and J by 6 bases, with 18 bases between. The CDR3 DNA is TGTGCCAGTAGTATTGCCGGGACAAGTAGCCTTCAGCCCCAGCATTTT. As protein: CASSIAGTSSLQPQHF.

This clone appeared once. CDR3 protein: CASSLELGRGGTEETQYF. The CDR3 DNA sequence: TGTGCCAGCAGCTTAGAGCTAGGCCGAGGGGGCACCGAAGAGACCCAGTACTTC. This chain uses TRBV7-6 with TRBJ2-5, with 7 bases aligning to TRBD1. V was pared by 1 base and J by 3 bases, with 14 bases of the junction left unmatched. The CDR3 runs 18 residues. Germline lookup yields CDR1 SGHVS and CDR2 FNYEAQ.

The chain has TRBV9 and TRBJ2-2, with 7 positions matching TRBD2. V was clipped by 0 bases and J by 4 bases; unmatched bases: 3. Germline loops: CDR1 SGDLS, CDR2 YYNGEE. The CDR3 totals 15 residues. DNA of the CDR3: TGTGCCAGCAGCGTAGCCGGGAGGATCACCGGGGAGCTGTTTTTT. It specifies CASSVAGRITGELFF. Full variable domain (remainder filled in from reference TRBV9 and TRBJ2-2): DSGVTQTPKHLITATGQRVTLRCSPRSGDLSVYWYQQSLDQGLQFLIQYYNGEERAKGNILERFSAQQFPDLHSELNLSSLELGDSALYFCASSVAGRITGELFFGEGSRLTVL.

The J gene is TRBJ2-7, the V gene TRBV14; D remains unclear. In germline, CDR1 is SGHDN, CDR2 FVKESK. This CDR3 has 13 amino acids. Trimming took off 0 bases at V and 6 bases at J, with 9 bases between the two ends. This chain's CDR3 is CASSQDRRFEQYF. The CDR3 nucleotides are TGTGCCAGCAGCCAAGACAGGCGTTTCGAGCAGTACTTC.

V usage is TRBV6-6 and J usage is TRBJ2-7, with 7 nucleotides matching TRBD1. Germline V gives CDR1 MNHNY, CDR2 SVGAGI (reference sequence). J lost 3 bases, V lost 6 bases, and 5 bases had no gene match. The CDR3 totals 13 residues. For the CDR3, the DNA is TGTGCCAGCAGACAGGGGCTCGTCTACGAGCAGTACTTC. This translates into CASRQGLVYEQYF.

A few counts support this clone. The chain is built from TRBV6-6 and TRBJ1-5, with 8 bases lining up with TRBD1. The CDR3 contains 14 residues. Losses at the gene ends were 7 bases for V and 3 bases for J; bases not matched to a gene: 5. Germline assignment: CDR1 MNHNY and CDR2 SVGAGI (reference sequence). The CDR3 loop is CASKPGQDNQPQHF. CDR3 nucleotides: TGTGCCAGCAAACCGGGACAGGACAATCAGCCCCAGCATTTT.

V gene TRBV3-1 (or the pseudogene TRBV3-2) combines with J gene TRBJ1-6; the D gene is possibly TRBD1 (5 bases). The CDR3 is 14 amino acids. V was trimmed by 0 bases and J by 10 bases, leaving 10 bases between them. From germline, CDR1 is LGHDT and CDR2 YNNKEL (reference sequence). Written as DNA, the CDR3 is TGTGCCAGCAGCCAAGATGGGGAGGGGTCACCCCTCCACTTT. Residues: CASSQDGEGSPLHF.

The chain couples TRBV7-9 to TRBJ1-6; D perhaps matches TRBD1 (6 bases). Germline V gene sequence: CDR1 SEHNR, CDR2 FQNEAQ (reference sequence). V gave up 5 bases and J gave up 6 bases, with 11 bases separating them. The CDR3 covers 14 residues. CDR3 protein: CASSGRQANSPLHF. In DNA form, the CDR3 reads TGTGCCAGCAGCGGACGACAGGCTAATTCACCCCTCCACTTT.

This CDR3 reads CASRLAGGNTGELFF. CDR3 bases: TGTGCCAGCAGATTAGCGGGGGGTAACACCGGGGAGCTGTTTTTT. The chain uses TRBV6-5 and TRBJ2-2; 10 bases fit TRBD2. Germline trimming cut 6 bases from V and 2 bases from J; bases unmatched to any gene: 3. The CDR3 is 15 amino acids. Germline CDR1 is MNHEY and CDR2 is SVGAGI.

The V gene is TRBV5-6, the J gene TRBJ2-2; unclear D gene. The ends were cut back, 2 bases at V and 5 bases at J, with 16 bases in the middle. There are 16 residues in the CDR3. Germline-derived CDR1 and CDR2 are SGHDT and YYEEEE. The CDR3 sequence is CASSLSLRVLTGELFF. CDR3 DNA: TGTGCCAGCAGCTTAAGTCTCCGGGTTTTAACCGGGGAGCTGTTTTTT. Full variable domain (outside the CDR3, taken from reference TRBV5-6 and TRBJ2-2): DAGVTQSPTHLIKTRGQQVTLRCSPKSGHDTVSWYQQALGQGPQFIFQYYEEEERQRGNFPDRFSGHQFPNYSSELNVNALLLGDSALYLCASSLSLRVLTGELFFGEGSRLTVL.

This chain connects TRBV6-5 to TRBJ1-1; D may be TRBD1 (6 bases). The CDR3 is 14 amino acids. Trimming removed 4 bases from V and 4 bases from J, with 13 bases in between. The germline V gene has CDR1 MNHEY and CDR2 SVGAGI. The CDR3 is CASSSLGGATEAFF. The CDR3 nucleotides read TGTGCCAGCAGTTCCCTGGGGGGGGCCACTGAAGCTTTCTTT.

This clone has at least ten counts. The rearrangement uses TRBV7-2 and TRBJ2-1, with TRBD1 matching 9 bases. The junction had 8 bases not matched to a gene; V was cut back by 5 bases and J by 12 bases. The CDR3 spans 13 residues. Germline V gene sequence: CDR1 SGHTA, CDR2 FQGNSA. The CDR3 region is CASSPQTGGGQFF. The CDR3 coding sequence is TGTGCCAGCAGCCCGCAGACAGGGGGTGGGCAGTTCTTC.

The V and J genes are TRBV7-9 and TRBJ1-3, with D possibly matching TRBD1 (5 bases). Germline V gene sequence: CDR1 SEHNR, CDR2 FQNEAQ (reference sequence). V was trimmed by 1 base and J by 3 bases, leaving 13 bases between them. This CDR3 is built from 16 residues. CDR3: CASSLESGFGGNTIYF. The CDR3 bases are TGTGCCAGCAGCTTAGAATCAGGGTTTGGTGGAAACACCATATATTTT.

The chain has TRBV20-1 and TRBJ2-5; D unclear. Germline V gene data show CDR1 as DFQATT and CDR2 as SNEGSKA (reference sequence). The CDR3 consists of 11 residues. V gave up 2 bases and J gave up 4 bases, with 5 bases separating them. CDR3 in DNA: TGCAGTGCTAGACCGAGAGAGACCCAGTACTTC. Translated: CSARPRETQYF.

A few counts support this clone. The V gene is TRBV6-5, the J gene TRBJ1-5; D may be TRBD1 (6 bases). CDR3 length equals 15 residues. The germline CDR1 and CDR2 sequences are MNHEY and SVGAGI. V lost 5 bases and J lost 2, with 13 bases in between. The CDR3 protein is CASSTGGGGNQPQHF. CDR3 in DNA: TGTGCCAGCAGTACTGGGGGGGGCGGCAATCAGCCCCAGCATTTT.

As DNA, the CDR3 is TGTGCCAGCAGCCCAATGGGGGCGGGTGGCTATGGCTACACCTTC. Amino acids: CASSPMGAGGYGYTF. The chain is built from TRBV3-1 (or the pseudogene TRBV3-2) and TRBJ1-2, with D possibly matching TRBD1 (6 bases). The CDR3 is 15 residues long. The V end was cut by 4 bases, the J end by 4 bases, with 16 bases between. Germline CDR1 and CDR2: LGHDT and YNNKEL (reference sequence).

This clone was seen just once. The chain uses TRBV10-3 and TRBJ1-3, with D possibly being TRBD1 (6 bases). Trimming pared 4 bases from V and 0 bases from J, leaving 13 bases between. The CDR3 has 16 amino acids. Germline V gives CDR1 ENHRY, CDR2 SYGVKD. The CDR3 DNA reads TGTGCCATCAGTGCCCCAGGGGCGAACTCTGGAAACACCATATATTTT. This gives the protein CAISAPGANSGNTIYF.

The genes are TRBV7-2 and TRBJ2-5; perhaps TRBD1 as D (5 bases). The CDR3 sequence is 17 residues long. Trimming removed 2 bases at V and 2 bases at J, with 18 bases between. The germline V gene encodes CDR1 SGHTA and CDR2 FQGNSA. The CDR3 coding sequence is TGTGCCAGCAGCTTATTCGAAGGGGCTACAACACAAGAGACCCAGTACTTC. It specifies CASSLFEGATTQETQYF.

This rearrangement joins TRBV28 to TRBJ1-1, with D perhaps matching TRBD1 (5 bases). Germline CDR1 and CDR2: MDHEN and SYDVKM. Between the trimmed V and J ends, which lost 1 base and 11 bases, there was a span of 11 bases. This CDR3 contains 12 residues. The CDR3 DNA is TGTGCCAGCAGTTTATCGGGGGTGAAGGCTTTCTTT. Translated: CASSLSGVKAFF.

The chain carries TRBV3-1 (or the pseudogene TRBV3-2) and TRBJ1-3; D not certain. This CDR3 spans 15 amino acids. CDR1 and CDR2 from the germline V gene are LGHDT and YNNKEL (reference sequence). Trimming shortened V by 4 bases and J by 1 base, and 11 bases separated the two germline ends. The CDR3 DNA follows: TGTGCCAGCAGCCCGTGGGCGCAATCTGGAAACACCATATATTTT. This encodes CASSPWAQSGNTIYF.

The CDR3 DNA is TGTGCCAGCAGTCCACTGCAGGGTGGTAATTCACCCCTCCACTTT. It specifies CASSPLQGGNSPLHF. The chain uses TRBV6-5 and TRBJ1-6; D is perhaps TRBD1 (5 bases). Germline values: CDR1 MNHEY, CDR2 SVGAGI. This CDR3 is 15 amino acids long. V lost 5 bases to trimming and J lost 6 bases, with 14 bases between them.

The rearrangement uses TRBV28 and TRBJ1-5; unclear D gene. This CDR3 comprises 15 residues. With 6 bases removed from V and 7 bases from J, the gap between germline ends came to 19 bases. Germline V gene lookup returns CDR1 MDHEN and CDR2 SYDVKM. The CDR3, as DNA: TGTGCCAGCAGCCCGCCACAGTTGTTAGTCCAGCCCCAGCATTTT. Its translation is CASSPPQLLVQPQHF. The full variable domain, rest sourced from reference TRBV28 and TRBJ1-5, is DVKVTQSSRYLVKRTGEKVFLECVQDMDHENMFWYRQDPGLGLRLIYFSYDVKMKEKGDIPEGYSVSREKKERFSLILESASTNQTSMYLCASSPPQLLVQPQHFGDGTRLSIL.

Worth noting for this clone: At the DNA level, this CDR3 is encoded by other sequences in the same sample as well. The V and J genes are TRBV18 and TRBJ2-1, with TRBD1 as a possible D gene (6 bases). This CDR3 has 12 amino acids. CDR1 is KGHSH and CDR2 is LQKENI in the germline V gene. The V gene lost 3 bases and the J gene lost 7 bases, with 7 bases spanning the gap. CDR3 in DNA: TGTGCCAGCTCACCGCAGGGGAATGAGCAGTTCTTC. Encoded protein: CASSPQGNEQFF.

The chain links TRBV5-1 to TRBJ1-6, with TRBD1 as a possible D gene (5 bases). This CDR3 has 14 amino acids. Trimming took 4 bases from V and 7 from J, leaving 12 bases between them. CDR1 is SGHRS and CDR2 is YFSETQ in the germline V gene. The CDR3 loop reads CASSTDSLNSPLHF. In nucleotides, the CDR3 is TGCGCCAGCAGCACAGACAGTTTAAATTCACCCCTCCACTTT.

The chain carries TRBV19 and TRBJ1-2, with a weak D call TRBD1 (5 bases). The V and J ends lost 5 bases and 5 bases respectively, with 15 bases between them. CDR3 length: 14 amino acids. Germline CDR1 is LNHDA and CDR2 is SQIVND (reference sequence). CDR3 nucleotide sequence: TGTGCCAGTAGTTCCCCCCAGGGAGGGTATGGCTACACCTTC. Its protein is CASSSPQGGYGYTF.

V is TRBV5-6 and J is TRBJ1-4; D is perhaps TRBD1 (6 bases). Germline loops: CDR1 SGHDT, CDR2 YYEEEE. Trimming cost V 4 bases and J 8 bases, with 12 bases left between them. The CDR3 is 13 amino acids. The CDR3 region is CASSTSGEEKLFF. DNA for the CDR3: TGTGCCAGCAGCACTTCAGGGGAGGAAAAACTGTTTTTT.

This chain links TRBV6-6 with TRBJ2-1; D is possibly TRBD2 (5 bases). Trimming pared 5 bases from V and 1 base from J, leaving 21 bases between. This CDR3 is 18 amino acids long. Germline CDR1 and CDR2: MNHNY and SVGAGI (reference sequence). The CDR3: CASSRSNVGLVSYNEQFF. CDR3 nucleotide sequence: TGTGCCAGCAGTCGCTCTAACGTCGGACTGGTTTCCTACAATGAGCAGTTCTTC.

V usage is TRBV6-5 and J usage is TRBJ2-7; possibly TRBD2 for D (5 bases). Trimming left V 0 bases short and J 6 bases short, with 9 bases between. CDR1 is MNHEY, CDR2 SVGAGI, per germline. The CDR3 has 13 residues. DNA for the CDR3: TGTGCCAGCAGTTACTCGAGAAGCGGCGAGCAGTACTTC. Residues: CASSYSRSGEQYF.

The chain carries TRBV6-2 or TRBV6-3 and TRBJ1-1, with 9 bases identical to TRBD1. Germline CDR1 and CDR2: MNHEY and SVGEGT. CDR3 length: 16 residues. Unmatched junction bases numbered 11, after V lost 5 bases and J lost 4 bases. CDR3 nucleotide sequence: TGTGCCAGCAGTCCAGGTGGACAGGGGTTTCCCACTGAAGCTTTCTTT. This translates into CASSPGGQGFPTEAFF.

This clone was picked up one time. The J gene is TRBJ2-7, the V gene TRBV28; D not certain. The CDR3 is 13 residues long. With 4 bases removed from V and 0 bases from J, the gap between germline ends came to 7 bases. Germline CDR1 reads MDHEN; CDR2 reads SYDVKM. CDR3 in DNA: TGTGCCAGCAGTTCATTCGGCTCCTACGAGCAGTACTTC. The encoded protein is CASSSFGSYEQYF.

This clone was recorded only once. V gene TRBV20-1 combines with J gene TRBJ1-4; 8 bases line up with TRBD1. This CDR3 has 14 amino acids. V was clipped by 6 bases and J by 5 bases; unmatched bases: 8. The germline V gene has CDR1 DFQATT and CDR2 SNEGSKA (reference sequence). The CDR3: CSASSGTGNEKLFF. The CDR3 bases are TGCAGTGCCAGTTCCGGGACAGGAAATGAAAAACTGTTTTTT.